This is a list of T cell receptor beta chains from one sample in a study of blood T cell repertoires in COVID-19. Some clones are missing from TCRdb's copy, which holds only in-frame ones; the method was immunoSEQ multiplex PCR. Among about 160,000 clones, under 85% were seen once, and the ten largest hold about 3%. The sequencing sample was made of peripheral blood. The receptors shown here come from a man in his 70s with acute or convalescent COVID-19. The CDR3 runs from the conserved cysteine through the conserved F or W. Fields, in order: clone size, V gene, J gene, D gene, CDR3 protein, CDR3 DNA. The D gene is left open where the match is weak. The listing skips clone size in some rows; elsewhere it reads once, few, many or a size class.

size: few
V: TRBV11-3
J: TRBJ2-7
D: NA
CDR3: CASSPAGTKNYEQYF
DNA: TGTGCCAGCAGCCCAGCCGGGACAAAGAACTACGAGCAGTACTTC

size: NA
V: TRBV4-2
J: TRBJ1-4
D: NA
CDR3: CASSPLGQTNEKLFF
DNA: TGTGCCAGCAGCCCGCTTGGGCAGACTAATGAAAAACTGTTTTTT

size: NA
V: TRBV6-5
J: TRBJ1-2
D: NA
CDR3: CASSEEGARSDGYTF
DNA: TGTGCCAGCAGCGAGGAAGGGGCGCGGTCCGATGGCTACACCTTC

size: NA
V: TRBV27
J: TRBJ2-3
D: TRBD2
CDR3: CASSRGLAGGDTQYF
DNA: TGTGCCAGCAGCCGAGGACTAGCGGGAGGGGATACGCAGTATTTT

size: NA
V: TRBV7-8
J: TRBJ2-1
D: NA
CDR3: CASSLGGSNNEQFF
DNA: TGTGCCAGCAGCTTAGGGGGCAGCAACAATGAGCAGTTCTTC

size: NA
V: TRBV14
J: TRBJ2-2
D: TRBD1
CDR3: CASSQRTPMTGGTGELFF
DNA: TGTGCCAGCAGCCAAAGAACTCCCATGACAGGGGGCACCGGGGAGCTGTTTTTT

size: once
V: TRBV5-4
J: TRBJ2-2
D: NA
CDR3: CASSLEATGELFF
DNA: TGTGCCAGCAGCTTAGAGGCCACCGGGGAGCTGTTTTTT

size: NA
V: TRBV30
J: TRBJ1-5
D: TRBD1
CDR3: CAWSVTGGAQPQHF
DNA: TGTGCCTGGAGTGTAACAGGGGGAGCTCAGCCCCAGCATTTT

size: NA
V: TRBV2
J: TRBJ2-2
D: TRBD2
CDR3: CASITSGGGTGELFF
DNA: TGTGCCAGCATCACTAGCGGGGGGGGCACCGGGGAGCTGTTTTTT

size: once
V: TRBV11-2
J: TRBJ1-3
D: NA
CDR3: CASSLDWGISGNTIYF
DNA: TGTGCCAGCAGCTTAGATTGGGGCATCTCTGGAAACACCATATATTTT

size: NA
V: TRBV5-1
J: TRBJ2-1
D: TRBD2
CDR3: CASSTLAGGNNEQFF
DNA: TGCGCCAGCAGTACGCTAGCGGGGGGGAACAATGAGCAGTTCTTC

size: NA
V: TRBV28
J: TRBJ1-5
D: NA
CDR3: CASSHRSGEKAQHF
DNA: TGTGCCAGCAGCCACCGCTCGGGGGAGAAGGCCCAGCATTTT

size: NA
V: TRBV6-5
J: TRBJ1-4
D: TRBD1
CDR3: CASRTGRTGFGKLFF
DNA: TGTGCCAGCAGGACAGGGCGGACAGGGTTCGGAAAACTGTTTTTT

size: NA
V: TRBV9
J: TRBJ1-2
D: NA
CDR3: CASSVGQGTYGYTF
DNA: TGTGCCAGCAGCGTAGGGCAGGGGACGTATGGCTACACCTTC

size: NA
V: TRBV6-5
J: TRBJ2-1
D: TRBD1
CDR3: CASSFEQGFPFNEQFF
DNA: TGTGCCAGCAGTTTCGAACAGGGGTTTCCATTTAATGAGCAGTTCTTC

size: once
V: TRBV24-1
J: TRBJ2-1
D: TRBD1
CDR3: CATSDPGQGAFNEQFF
DNA: TGTGCCACCAGTGATCCAGGACAGGGGGCTTTTAATGAGCAGTTCTTC

size: NA
V: TRBV1
J: TRBJ2-1
D: NA
CDR3: CTSSQIQGEQFF
DNA: TGCACCAGCAGCCAAATTCAGGGGGAGCAGTTCTTC

size: NA
V: TRBV7-2
J: TRBJ1-4
D: NA
CDR3: CASSPRQGRFRLFF
DNA: TGTGCCAGCAGCCCACGCCAGGGGCGCTTCCGACTGTTTTTT

size: NA
V: TRBV27
J: TRBJ1-4
D: TRBD1
CDR3: CASKPGQANEKLFF
DNA: TGTGCCAGCAAACCGGGACAGGCTAATGAAAAACTGTTTTTT

size: NA
V: TRBV29-1
J: TRBJ2-1
D: TRBD2
CDR3: CSVGSSGSYEQFF
DNA: TGCAGCGTTGGTTCTAGCGGGAGCTATGAGCAGTTCTTC

size: NA
V: TRBV6-4
J: TRBJ1-6
D: NA
CDR3: CASSALWTVDSPLHF
DNA: TGTGCCAGCAGCGCCCTTTGGACAGTCGATTCACCCCTCCACTTT

size: NA
V: TRBV11-1
J: TRBJ2-3
D: TRBD2
CDR3: CASSSKSGGLMNTQYF
DNA: TGTGCCAGCAGCTCCAAAAGCGGGGGGCTCATGAATACGCAGTATTTT

size: NA
V: TRBV11-2
J: TRBJ2-5
D: NA
CDR3: CASSLGHPSHF
DNA: TGTGCCAGCAGCTTAGGACATCCATCGCACTTC

size: few
V: TRBV15
J: TRBJ2-5
D: NA
CDR3: CATSTRTTGETQYF
DNA: TGTGCCACCAGCACCCGGACCACAGGGGAGACCCAGTACTTC

size: NA
V: TRBV28
J: TRBJ2-1
D: TRBD2
CDR3: CASRVAGGPYNEQFF
DNA: TGTGCCAGCAGAGTAGCGGGAGGGCCTTACAATGAGCAGTTCTTC

size: NA
V: TRBV3-1/TRBV3-2
J: TRBJ1-2
D: NA
CDR3: CASSQAFGVTYGYTF
DNA: TGTGCCAGCAGCCAAGCATTCGGAGTGACGTATGGCTACACCTTC